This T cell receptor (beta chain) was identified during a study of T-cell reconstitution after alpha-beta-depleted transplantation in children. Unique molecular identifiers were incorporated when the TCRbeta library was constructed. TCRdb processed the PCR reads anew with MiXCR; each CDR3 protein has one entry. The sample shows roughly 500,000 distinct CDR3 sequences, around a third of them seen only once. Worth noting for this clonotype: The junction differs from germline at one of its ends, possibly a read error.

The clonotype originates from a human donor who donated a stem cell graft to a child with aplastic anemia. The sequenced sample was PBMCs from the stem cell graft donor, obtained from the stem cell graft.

In DNA, the CDR3 is TGCAGTGCTAGTCCGTACTCTGGGGCCAACGTCCGGACTTTC. This gives the protein CSASPYSGANVRTF. The chain joins TRBV20-1 to TRBJ2-6; a possible D gene is TRBD1 (5 bases). The germline V gene encodes CDR1 DFQATT and CDR2 SNEGSKA (reference sequence). CDR3 length: 14 residues.